This T cell receptor (beta chain) was captured by sequencing in a study of blood T cells in healthy people across ages. General observations from the study: Across the age range, TCR beta diversity per million T cells fell in a roughly linear way.

In germline, CDR1 is SQVTM, CDR2 ANQGSEA. V was shortened by 0 bases and J by 7 bases, with 12 bases between the two germline ends. The CDR3 loop spans 13 amino acids. Points on this clonotype: Its antigen is as yet unknown.

A second PCR of about 6 to 11 cycles used a sample-barcoded 5' primer and a J-beta primer mix. TCRdb itself ran the 5' RACE reads through MiXCR, one entry per CDR3 protein. The sample shows roughly 830,000 distinct CDR3 sequences, 55% to 65% of them seen only once. V gene TRBV29-1 combines with J gene TRBJ1-2; a weak D match, TRBD1 (5 bases). This sequence was found in a man younger than 40 in good health. Specimen: blood. CDR3 in amino acids: CSVEDRARSGYTF. CDR3 nucleotides: TGCAGCGTTGAAGACAGGGCAAGAAGTGGCTACACCTTC.